The clone carrying this TCR beta chain was counted between two and nine times. This sample stems from a study of blood T cell repertoires in COVID-19. At the level of the study: In each case, the material was cDNA or gDNA derived from T cells, B-cell-depleted T cells, or PBMCs.

Deletions cut 1 base from V and 4 bases from J, with 9 bases between. Looked up from germline, CDR1 is SGHTA and CDR2 is FQGNSA. The CDR3 contains 14 residues. As handled by the study authors: Quantification of nucleated cells was approximated via reference gene primer amplification. TCRdb's copy holds only in-frame clones and misses some; the assay was immunoSEQ multiplex PCR. The D gene and trimming were derived from the DNA, and the V and J assignments and clone size from that table. The repertoire holds 90,000 to 110,000 clones, with around 80% as singletons. This TCR was sampled from a woman of 80 years or more with acute or convalescent COVID-19. What was sequenced was peripheral blood. The chain uses TRBV7-2 and TRBJ2-3; no reliable D call. The CDR3 loop is CASSLGVAADTQYF. In DNA form, the CDR3 reads TGTGCCAGCAGCTTAGGCGTGGCGGCAGATACGCAGTATTTT.